This is a list of T cell receptor beta chains from one sample in a study of PD-1 blockade in classical Hodgkin lymphoma. Produced via immunoSEQ multiplex PCR; TCRdb's table is partial and in-frame only. The data show around 19,000 clones, roughly 89% seen once. Specimen: peripheral blood mononuclear cells (PBMCs), collected before the second cycle of nivolumab. The receptors originated from a human donor with classical Hodgkin lymphoma. Each CDR3 is given with its conserved first and last residue. The order of the fields is D gene, clone size, V gene, J gene, CDR3 protein, CDR3 DNA. The D gene is left open where the match is weak. Only some rows state a clone size, as once, few, many or a class for expanded clones.

D: TRBD1; size: once; V: TRBV7-9; J: TRBJ2-7; CDR3: CASSKDRGEPYEQYF; DNA: TGTGCCAGCAGCAAAGACAGGGGGGAACCCTACGAGCAGTACTTC
D: TRBD2; size: once; V: TRBV5-1; J: TRBJ2-1; CDR3: CASSLAGGRSNEQFF; DNA: TGCGCCAGCAGCTTAGCGGGGGGGCGGTCCAATGAGCAGTTCTTC
D: TRBD1; size: .; V: TRBV6-5; J: TRBJ2-7; CDR3: CASSYDRGYDEQYF; DNA: TGTGCCAGCAGTTACGACAGGGGATACGACGAGCAGTACTTC
D: TRBD2; size: .; V: TRBV27; J: TRBJ2-3; CDR3: CASSTLAGGPTDTQYF; DNA: TGTGCCAGCAGTACTCTAGCGGGGGGCCCCACAGATACGCAGTATTTT
D: .; size: .; V: TRBV7-9; J: TRBJ2-1; CDR3: CASSLSGENGQFF; DNA: TGTGCCAGCAGCTTATCAGGGGAGAACGGGCAGTTCTTC
D: TRBD2; size: .; V: TRBV7-9; J: TRBJ2-1; CDR3: CASSLRASGGASSYNEQFF; DNA: TGTGCCAGCAGCTTACGTGCCAGCGGGGGGGCGAGCTCCTACAATGAGCAGTTCTTC
D: .; size: .; V: TRBV4-1; J: TRBJ2-3; CDR3: CASSQDEARSQYF; DNA: TGCGCCAGCAGCCAAGATGAGGCCAGGTCGCAGTATTTT
D: TRBD1; size: .; V: TRBV2; J: TRBJ1-5; CDR3: CASSQGIGNQPQHF; DNA: TGTGCCAGCTCACAGGGGATCGGTAATCAGCCCCAGCATTTT
D: .; size: once; V: TRBV6-1; J: TRBJ1-3; CDR3: CASMGSLFSGNTIYF; DNA: TGTGCCAGCATGGGTAGCCTATTCTCTGGAAACACCATATATTTT
D: .; size: .; V: TRBV25-1; J: TRBJ1-1; CDR3: CASSELPNTEAFF; DNA: TGTGCCAGCAGTGAATTGCCGAACACTGAAGCTTTCTTT
D: .; size: .; V: TRBV6-5; J: TRBJ1-2; CDR3: CASSYEQGFGYGYTF; DNA: TGTGCCAGCAGTTACGAACAGGGATTCGGCTATGGCTACACCTTC
D: .; size: .; V: TRBV6-6; J: TRBJ1-1; CDR3: CASSWVRQATNTEAFF; DNA: TGTGCCAGCAGTTGGGTAAGACAGGCTACTAACACTGAAGCTTTCTTT
D: .; size: .; V: TRBV4-1; J: TRBJ2-7; CDR3: CASSQDSETLRWQYF; DNA: TGCGCCAGCAGCCAAGATTCTGAGACCCTTAGGTGGCAGTACTTC